This T cell receptor (beta chain) was sequenced during a study of CXCR3-negative and CXCR3-positive naive CD8 T cells. Through 5' RACE with UMI labels, the TRB cDNA libraries were prepared. Reanalyzing the 5' RACE reads, TCRdb keeps one entry per CDR3 protein, without DNA. Recorded here are more than 45,000 distinct CDR3 sequences; the top ten clones represent about 0.42%. This CDR3 comprises 15 residues. Germline loops: CDR1 DFQATT, CDR2 SNEGSKA (reference sequence). The V and J genes are TRBV20-1 and TRBJ2-1; there is no DNA to check the TCRdb D call of TRBD2. Sample: naive CXCR3- CD8+ T cells from blood. Subset described: CD45RO-CCR7+CD27+CD95- naive CD8+ T cells lacking CXCR3 (TNR3-). The source of this sequence is a human donor in good health. Some clones in this sample may be carry-over from other donors' samples. The CDR3 spells CSARDGGRAVNEQFF.